These 29 T cell receptor beta chains were all obtained from the same sample, sequenced in a study of blood T cells in healthy people across ages. PCR was performed a second time for about 7 to 12 cycles using a sample-barcoded 5' primer and a J-beta primer mix. TCRdb reanalysed the 5' RACE reads using MiXCR and keeps one entry per CDR3 protein. The sample lists fewer than 950,000 distinct CDR3 sequences, roughly 40% occurring once. Sequenced material: blood. The receptors were sampled from a man aged 18 to 30 in good health.

About this clonotype: Since a much larger clone is just one base distant, this may be a read error. V is TRBV4-2 and J is TRBJ1-2; no reliable D call. There are 12 residues in the CDR3. Germline lookup yields CDR1 LGHNA and CDR2 YNFKEQ. The CDR3 spells CASSQSGDGYIF. DNA of the CDR3: TGTGCCAGCAGCCAATCTGGGGATGGCTACATCTTC.

Comment on this clonotype: This clone may be a read error of a much larger clone one base away. The CDR3 region is CASSCLGGATDTQYF. CDR3 nucleotide sequence: TGTGCCAGCAGCTGCCTTGGTGGGGCCACAGATACGCAGTATTTT. This chain uses TRBV7-3 with TRBJ2-3; tentatively, D is TRBD1 (5 bases). The CDR3 covers 15 residues. CDR1 and CDR2 from the germline V gene are SGHTA and FQGTGA. V was shortened by 4 bases and J by 2 bases, with 13 bases between the two germline ends.

This rearrangement joins TRBV3-1 to TRBJ2-1; no firm D call. Per germline, CDR1 LGHDT and CDR2 YNNKEL (reference sequence). This CDR3 comprises 14 residues. With 0 bases removed from V and 8 bases from J, the gap between germline ends came to 11 bases. Here the CDR3 DNA reads TGTGCCAGCAGCCAAGAAAGGGCTAGGGATGAGCAGTTCTTC. This codes for CASSQERARDEQFF.

This sequence joins TRBV4-1 and TRBJ1-2; possible D gene TRBD1, 5 bases. Germline loops: CDR1 MGHRA, CDR2 YSYEKL. This CDR3 is built from 14 residues. Trimming took 5 bases from V and 7 from J, leaving 17 bases between them. CDR3 in amino acids: CASSESGSGSGYTF. CDR3 coding DNA: TGCGCCAGCAGCGAATCTGGTTCAGGGTCTGGCTACACCTTC.

The chain uses TRBV12-3 or TRBV12-4 and TRBJ2-6; D unclear. Trimming pared 5 bases from V and 2 bases from J, leaving 7 bases between. The CDR3 spans 14 residues. As DNA, the CDR3 is TGTGCCAGCAGTCGACGAACTGGGGCCAACGTCCTGACTTTC. Translation gives CASSRRTGANVLTF.

Only a few counts were recorded for this clonotype. The chain employs TRBV5-6 and TRBJ2-5, with D perhaps matching TRBD1 (5 bases). Germline V CDR1 and CDR2: SGHDT, YYEEEE. V shed 1 base and J shed 6 bases, with 13 bases lying between them. The CDR3 contains 14 residues. In DNA form, the CDR3 reads TGTGCCAGCAGCTTGTCCGCAGGGCGAAAGACCCAGTACTTC. Amino acids: CASSLSAGRKTQYF.

Here the CDR3 reads CASSDIEGYNEQYF. The CDR3 DNA follows: TGTGCCAGCAGTGATATTGAAGGCTACAATGAGCAGTACTTC. The chain links TRBV2 to TRBJ2-7, with D hard to call. CDR3 length equals 14 residues. Germline CDR1 is SNHLY and CDR2 is FYNNEI. V dropped 3 bases and J dropped 7 bases, with 16 bases sitting between them.

V gene TRBV20-1 combines with J gene TRBJ1-4, with TRBD1 matching 10 bases. After removal of 8 bases from V and 8 bases from J, the junction contained 14 bases not matched to a gene. This CDR3 has 15 amino acids. The germline V gene encodes CDR1 DFQATT and CDR2 SNEGSKA (reference sequence). CDR3 sequence reads: CSLSEEGGQGEKLFF. As DNA, the CDR3 is TGCAGTCTTTCAGAGGAGGGGGGACAGGGGGAAAAACTGTTTTTT.

The count of this clonotype is one. The chain is built from TRBV27 and TRBJ2-3; D is uncertain. V was pared by 9 bases and J by 0 bases, with 22 bases between. The germline CDR1 and CDR2 sequences are MNHEY and SMNVEV (reference sequence). This CDR3 spans 17 amino acids. CDR3 bases: TGTGCCAGTAGTGGAAGCTACTTGAGCACTAGCACAGATACGCAGTATTTT. Amino acids: CASSGSYLSTSTDTQYF.

This clonotype was seen many times. The CDR3, as DNA: TGCAGTGCTAAGTCGAGACTAGAGCGCTACGAGCAGTACTTC. It specifies CSAKSRLERYEQYF. The chain is built from TRBV20-1 and TRBJ2-7, with a weak D call TRBD2 (6 bases). This CDR3 region has 14 residues. Germline values: CDR1 DFQATT, CDR2 SNEGSKA (reference sequence). V lost 4 bases and J lost 3, with 16 bases in between.

This rearrangement joins TRBV14 to TRBJ1-6; the D gene is possibly TRBD1 (6 bases). This CDR3 has 15 residues. V lost 3 bases, J lost 6 bases, and 12 bases lay in between. Germline-derived CDR1 and CDR2 are SGHDN and FVKESK. The DNA of the CDR3 is TGTGCCAGCAGCCAGGGGTGGACAGCTAATTCACCCCTCCACTTT. Its protein is CASSQGWTANSPLHF.

The chain couples TRBV6-5 to TRBJ2-3, with 12 bases aligning to TRBD1. In germline, CDR1 is MNHEY, CDR2 SVGAGI. The trim removed 5 bases at V and 4 bases at J, leaving 4 bases unmatched. The CDR3 consists of 15 residues. This chain's CDR3 is CASSTGTGGSDTQYF. The CDR3 nucleotides are TGTGCCAGCAGTACCGGGACAGGGGGCTCAGATACGCAGTATTTT.

This clonotype has a count of ten or more. This chain uses TRBV4-3 with TRBJ2-7, with D tentatively TRBD1 or TRBD2 (6 bases each). V was trimmed by 0 bases and J by 2 bases, leaving 14 bases between them. This CDR3 is built from 16 residues. Germline CDR1 and CDR2: LGHNA and YSLEER. Written as DNA, the CDR3 is TGCGCCAGCAGCCAAGATAGCGGCAGGGGTGCCTACGAGCAGTACTTC. Translating gives CASSQDSGRGAYEQYF.

The chain couples TRBV5-5 to TRBJ2-7; D may match TRBD1 or TRBD2 (5 bases each). V lost 4 bases to trimming and J lost 3 bases, with 14 bases between them. CDR3 length: 14 residues. The V gene's germline CDR1 is SGHKS and CDR2 YYEKEE (reference sequence). The CDR3 sequence: CASSVGRYSYEQYF. For the CDR3, the DNA is TGTGCCAGCAGCGTGGGACGGTACAGCTACGAGCAGTACTTC.

This chain joins TRBV20-1 and TRBJ2-3, with 13 bases lining up with TRBD2. Unmatched junction bases numbered 5, after V lost 3 bases and J lost 2 bases. The CDR3 is 16 residues long. Germline V gene lookup returns CDR1 DFQATT and CDR2 SNEGSKA (reference sequence). CDR3 sequence: CSASYGLAGATDTQYF. CDR3 sequence (DNA): TGCAGTGCTAGTTATGGACTAGCGGGGGCCACAGATACGCAGTATTTT.

The DNA for the CDR3 is TGTGCCAGCGTTCGCGAAACCGATTCAGAGACCCAGTACTTC. Its protein product is CASVRETDSETQYF. V is TRBV28 and J is TRBJ2-5, with D hard to call. Germline-derived CDR1 and CDR2 are MDHEN and SYDVKM. The CDR3 runs to 14 residues. V dropped 8 bases and J dropped 4 bases, with 17 bases sitting between them.

This clonotype was counted only a few times. The chain combines TRBV29-1 with TRBJ2-7, with TRBD2 as a possible D gene (7 bases). The CDR3 extends over 14 amino acids. Trimming stripped 3 bases from V and 7 bases from J, with 19 bases between. Germline V gene sequence: CDR1 SQVTM, CDR2 ANQGSEA. This chain's CDR3 is CSVDPGGPRFEQYF. CDR3 sequence (DNA): TGCAGCGTTGATCCCGGGGGGCCTAGGTTTGAGCAGTACTTC.

Points on this clonotype: The junction shows a germline mismatch at one end, possibly a read error. This chain connects TRBV28 to TRBJ2-1, with 9 nucleotides matching TRBD1. The CDR3 is 19 residues long. Per germline, CDR1 MDHEN and CDR2 SYDVKM. The CDR3 loop reads CASSLIYQQGARSYNELFF. The DNA for the CDR3 is TGTGCCAGCAGTTTAATATACCAACAGGGGGCGCGCTCCTACAATGAGCTGTTCTTC.

This clonotype came up a few times. The chain combines TRBV7-6 with TRBJ2-3; TRBD1 matches 9 bases. CDR3 length equals 15 residues. Germline V gene sequence: CDR1 SGHVS, CDR2 FNYEAQ. J was trimmed by 3 bases and V by 2 bases; bases with no gene match: 3. The CDR3 reads CASSLIQGATDTQYF. The CDR3 DNA reads as TGTGCCAGCAGCTTAATACAGGGGGCGACAGATACGCAGTATTTT.

This chain uses TRBV12-3 or TRBV12-4 with TRBJ2-7; D gene unclear. This CDR3 comprises 16 residues. Trimming pared 7 bases from V and 0 bases from J, leaving 19 bases between. CDR3 DNA: TGTGCCAGCACCGCAAAAACCGGGCCTTGCTCCTACGAGCAGTACTTC. Amino acids: CASTAKTGPCSYEQYF.

The V gene is TRBV29-1, the J gene TRBJ2-2; no reliable D call. CDR1 is SQVTM and CDR2 is ANQGSEA in the germline V gene. Trimming removed 4 bases from V and 0 bases from J, with 9 bases in between. This CDR3 has 14 residues. CDR3 DNA sequence: TGCAGCGTTGTGGTCGGAACGAACACCGGGGAGCTGTTTTTT. This encodes CSVVVGTNTGELFF.

The rearrangement uses TRBV20-1 and TRBJ1-2, with unresolved D. The V and J ends lost 0 bases and 7 bases respectively, with 12 bases between them. The V gene's germline CDR1 is DFQATT and CDR2 SNEGSKA (reference sequence). This CDR3 region has 13 residues. The CDR3 coding sequence is TGCAGTGCTAGAGATTTGTGGCCTCGTGGCTACACCTTC. It translates to CSARDLWPRGYTF.

V is TRBV6-1 and J is TRBJ2-5; 7 bases line up with TRBD1. V lost 2 bases and J lost 5; bases outside the gene matches: 8. The CDR3 spans 15 residues. From germline, CDR1 is MNHNS and CDR2 SASEGT. Here the CDR3 reads CASSEWGQLGETQYF. The CDR3 DNA reads TGTGCCAGCAGTGAATGGGGACAGTTAGGGGAGACCCAGTACTTC.

V and J are TRBV7-9 and TRBJ1-4, with D unclear. Germline CDR1 reads SEHNR; CDR2 reads FQNEAQ (reference sequence). This CDR3 has 12 amino acids. Trimming removed 6 bases at V and 12 bases at J, with 14 bases between. Here the CDR3 DNA reads TGTGCCAGCAGTTTACAACAGTTGCAACTGTTTTTT. Translated: CASSLQQLQLFF.

This clonotype was counted at least ten times. The V gene is TRBV3-1, the J gene TRBJ2-1; D is possibly TRBD1 (5 bases). There are 15 residues in the CDR3. Germline V lookup: CDR1 LGHDT, CDR2 YNNKEL (reference sequence). Trimming took 0 bases from V and 8 from J, leaving 14 bases between them. The CDR3 bases are TGTGCCAGCAGCCAAGATGTTGGGCAGGGCGATGAGCAGTTCTTC. This encodes CASSQDVGQGDEQFF.

The rearrangement joins TRBV12-3 or TRBV12-4 to TRBJ2-3; D is perhaps TRBD1 or TRBD2 (5 bases each). This CDR3 comprises 16 residues. The ends were cut back, 4 bases at V and 4 bases at J, with 18 bases in the middle. CDR3 nucleotide sequence: TGTGCCAGCAGTTCCTCGGGGCAGCGCAGCGCAGATACGCAGTATTTT. Translating gives CASSSSGQRSADTQYF.

This chain joins TRBV29-1 and TRBJ1-1, with 7 bases matching TRBD1. The V gene's germline CDR1 is SQVTM and CDR2 ANQGSEA. This CDR3 has 12 amino acids. The trim removed 6 bases at V and 10 bases at J, leaving 11 bases unmatched. CDR3 nucleotides: TGCAGCGTGACAGGACAGGAGGGAGTAGCTTTCTTT. It encodes CSVTGQEGVAFF. The full variable domain, its missing parts supplied by reference TRBV29-1 and TRBJ1-1, is SAVISQKPSRDICQRGTSLTIQCQVDSQVTMMFWYRQQPGQSLTLIATANQGSEATYESGFVIDKFPISRPNLTFSTLTVSNMSPEDSSIYLCSVTGQEGVAFFGQGTRLTVV.

This chain uses TRBV27 with TRBJ1-2; no clear D. CDR1 MNHEY and CDR2 SMNVEV come from the germline V gene (reference sequence). V lost 5 bases to trimming and J lost 1 base, with 8 bases between them. The CDR3 runs to 13 residues. This CDR3 is CASSVRHNYGYTF. The CDR3 DNA sequence: TGTGCCAGCAGTGTTAGGCATAACTATGGCTACACCTTC.

In this sample, this clonotype turned up many times. The chain uses TRBV12-3 or TRBV12-4 and TRBJ2-5, with D tentatively TRBD2 (5 bases). This CDR3 spans 12 amino acids. Trimming removed 5 bases at V and 5 bases at J, with 9 bases between. As DNA, the CDR3 is TGTGCCAGCAGTGCCACGGGGGAGACCCAGTACTTC. Residues: CASSATGETQYF.